This T cell receptor beta chain was identified in a study of blood T cells in healthy people across ages. General study results and limits: A strong correlation between TCR beta diversity and naive T cell percentage was seen. A roughly linear fall in TCR beta diversity per million T cells was seen with increasing age.

Details on this clonotype: Its antigen is unidentified.

Combining a sample-barcoded 5' primer with a J-beta primer mix, a second PCR ran for about 7 to 11 cycles. Every cDNA molecule carried a tag from a template-switch adaptor bearing 12 random nucleotides. TCRdb recomputed calls from the 5' RACE reads with MiXCR, one row per CDR3 protein. The sample includes around 1,500,000 distinct CDR3 sequences, 40% to 50% of them seen just once. There are 15 residues in the CDR3. The germline gives CDR1 SGHKS, CDR2 YYEKEE (reference sequence). V was clipped by 1 base and J by 4 bases; unmatched bases: 4. The rearrangement links TRBV5-5 to TRBJ2-1; 8 positions match TRBD2. Source material: blood. This clonotype was obtained from a woman aged 18-30 years in good health. CDR3 sequence: CASSLREGGYNEQFF. The CDR3 bases are TGTGCCAGCAGCTTGCGGGAGGGGGGGTACAATGAGCAGTTCTTC.